The 25 T cell receptor beta chains below were found in one sample sequenced in a study of cytomegalovirus exposure and HLA in healthy donors. The PCR made use of 60 Vbeta and 13 Jbeta primers. Data came from immunoSEQ multiplex PCR; TCRdb stores just in-frame clones and leaves some out. The sample lists some 180,000 clones, roughly 80% seen once, with 1.5% to 1.9% in the top ten. Input material: PBMCs. These TCRs come from a man in his forties in good health and CMV-seronegative.

V gene TRBV27 combines with J gene TRBJ1-1; 8 bases are a match to TRBD1. The J segment lost 3 bases and the V segment lost 6 bases, leaving 6 bases of the junction unmatched. The V gene's germline CDR1 is MNHEY and CDR2 SMNVEV (reference sequence). This CDR3 has 14 residues. CDR3 DNA: TGTGCCAGCAGGATCCAGGGGGCCTACACTGAAGCTTTCTTT. Amino acid sequence: CASRIQGAYTEAFF.

This sequence joins TRBV11-1 and TRBJ2-3; D possibly corresponds to TRBD2 (5 bases). The CDR3 length is 14 residues. V lost 5 bases and J 2 bases, leaving 11 bases between the germline ends. Per germline, CDR1 SGHAT and CDR2 FQDESV (reference sequence). The CDR3 DNA follows: TGTGCCAGCAGCCAGGACTTCCCCACAGATACGCAGTATTTT. It specifies CASSQDFPTDTQYF.

This clone was picked up one time. V gene TRBV6-6 combines with J gene TRBJ2-7, with 9 positions matching TRBD2. Germline CDR1 reads MNHNY; CDR2 reads SVGAGI (reference sequence). This CDR3 comprises 16 residues. V shed 7 bases and J 2 bases; nucleotides not matched to a gene: 12. The CDR3 DNA follows: TGTGCCAGCACTAAGCGGGGTAGCGGGAGTCCCTACGAGCAGTACTTC. It codes for CASTKRGSGSPYEQYF.

The gene calls are TRBV30 and TRBJ2-3, with 8 bases fitting TRBD1. This CDR3 region has 14 residues. The germline V gene has CDR1 GTSNPN and CDR2 SVGIG (reference sequence). Losses at the gene ends were 8 bases for V and 0 bases for J; bases not matched to a gene: 7. In DNA form, the CDR3 reads TGTGCCCAAGACAGGGGAACTAGCACAGATACGCAGTATTTT. It is translated as CAQDRGTSTDTQYF.

The gene calls are TRBV5-5 and TRBJ1-5, with D maybe TRBD1 (5 bases). CDR1 SGHKS and CDR2 YYEKEE come from the germline V gene (reference sequence). Trimming took 1 base from V and 5 from J, leaving 13 bases between them. CDR3 length: 15 amino acids. In nucleotides, the CDR3 is TGTGCCAGCAGCTTGTGGGGCTCGGTGGATCAGCCCCAGCATTTT. Its protein is CASSLWGSVDQPQHF.

This clone was detected only a few times. The chain couples TRBV18 to TRBJ1-2, with D perhaps matching TRBD1 (6 bases). The CDR3 length is 15 residues. Germline CDR1 and CDR2: KGHSH and LQKENI. V was shortened by 2 bases and J by 6 bases, with 16 bases between the two germline ends. The CDR3 DNA sequence: TGTGCCAGCTCACCATCGGCTTGGGGGCCTGATGGCTACACCTTC. This gives the protein CASSPSAWGPDGYTF.

The rearrangement uses TRBV4-2 and TRBJ1-1, with D possibly matching TRBD1 (5 bases). Deletions cut 3 bases from V and 4 bases from J, with 12 bases between. The CDR3 is 14 residues long. Germline V gives CDR1 LGHNA, CDR2 YNFKEQ. CDR3 DNA: TGTGCCAGCAGCCACGGAGCCGGGGGCACTGAAGCTTTCTTT. Its protein product is CASSHGAGGTEAFF.

The V call is TRBV4-3, the J call TRBJ2-1; a possible D gene is TRBD2 (7 bases). Between the trimmed V and J ends, which lost 1 base and 6 bases, there was a span of 16 bases. Germline V lookup: CDR1 LGHNA, CDR2 YSLEER. The CDR3 runs 16 residues. Here the CDR3 DNA reads TGCGCCAGCAGCCAAGTGGGCCGGGGGGCCTTCAATGAGCAGTTCTTC. Its protein product is CASSQVGRGAFNEQFF.

This clone was seen a few times. The V gene is TRBV9, the J gene TRBJ2-5; D is ambiguous. Trimming took 3 bases from V and 1 from J, leaving 16 bases between them. The germline V gene encodes CDR1 SGDLS and CDR2 YYNGEE. The CDR3 runs to 16 residues. CDR3 in amino acids: CASSATLGFGQETQYF. The CDR3 nucleotides are TGTGCCAGCAGCGCCACGCTTGGCTTTGGCCAAGAGACCCAGTACTTC. The full variable domain, rest sourced from reference TRBV9 and TRBJ2-5, is DSGVTQTPKHLITATGQRVTLRCSPRSGDLSVYWYQQSLDQGLQFLIQYYNGEERAKGNILERFSAQQFPDLHSELNLSSLELGDSALYFCASSATLGFGQETQYFGPGTRLLVL.

The table lists this clone with a count of one. V is TRBV28 and J is TRBJ2-2; 8 bases are a match to TRBD2. Germline V lookup: CDR1 MDHEN, CDR2 SYDVKM. The CDR3 is made up of 15 amino acids. Trimming removed 3 bases from V and 4 bases from J; junction bases left unmatched: 4. The CDR3 region is CASSFGGAGTGELFF. The CDR3 DNA reads as TGTGCCAGCAGTTTCGGGGGGGCTGGCACCGGGGAGCTGTTTTTT.

The genes are TRBV27 and TRBJ2-7; D possibly corresponds to TRBD2 (5 bases). The V end was cut by 7 bases, the J end by 2 bases, with 18 bases between. The germline gives CDR1 MNHEY, CDR2 SMNVEV (reference sequence). The CDR3 covers 15 residues. The CDR3 sequence: CASTSFGSGAYEQYF. The CDR3 DNA reads TGTGCCAGCACCAGTTTTGGGTCCGGGGCCTACGAGCAGTACTTC.

The J gene is TRBJ2-3, the V gene TRBV28; tentative D call: TRBD2 (7 bases). The germline V gene has CDR1 MDHEN and CDR2 SYDVKM. With 6 bases removed from V and 5 bases from J, the gap between germline ends came to 18 bases. This CDR3 comprises 15 residues. CDR3 sequence reads: CASRRAGAGGDTQYF. CDR3 sequence (DNA): TGTGCCAGCAGACGTGCGGGGGCCGGGGGAGATACGCAGTATTTT.

This sequence joins TRBV2 and TRBJ2-2; 8 bases align to TRBD2. This CDR3 region has 15 residues. Trimming at V came to 2 bases and at J to 3 bases, leaving 2 bases not matched to a gene. The germline CDR1 and CDR2 sequences are SNHLY and FYNNEI. The CDR3 region is CASSEWGLDTGELFF. The CDR3 region has the DNA TGTGCCAGCAGTGAATGGGGACTAGACACCGGGGAGCTGTTTTTT.

This chain connects TRBV6-5 to TRBJ1-2, with D maybe TRBD1 (6 bases). V was cut by 7 bases and J by 4 bases, with 13 bases left in between. CDR3 length equals 13 residues. Germline CDR1 MNHEY, CDR2 SVGAGI. CDR3 loop: CASTPGTSYGYTF. The CDR3 DNA follows: TGTGCCAGCACTCCCGGGACAAGCTATGGCTACACCTTC.

On this clone itself: Different DNA sequences within this sample yield the same CDR3. The chain employs TRBV5-1 and TRBJ2-1; TRBD2 aligns across 8 bases. J lost 0 bases, V lost 2 bases, and 4 bases had no gene match. The CDR3 has 16 amino acids. Germline CDR1 is SGHRS and CDR2 is YFSETQ. The CDR3 DNA reads TGCGCCAGCAGCTTAACTCGGGGGGGCTCCTACAATGAGCAGTTCTTC. Its protein is CASSLTRGGSYNEQFF. Full variable domain (remainder filled in from reference TRBV5-1 and TRBJ2-1): KAGVTQTPRYLIKTRGQQVTLSCSPISGHRSVSWYQQTPGQGLQFLFEYFSETQRNKGNFPGRFSGRQFSNSRSEMNVSTLELGDSALYLCASSLTRGGSYNEQFFGPGTRLTVL.

Only a few counts were recorded for this clone. This chain joins TRBV11-3 and TRBJ2-5, with 13 bases identical to TRBD2. There are 18 residues in the CDR3. V dropped 1 base and J dropped 1; count of bases not matched to a gene: 6. From germline, CDR1 is SGHNT and CDR2 YENEEA. In nucleotides, the CDR3 is TGTGCCAGCAGCTTAGCCGCGGGACTAGCGGGGTCCCAAGAGACCCAGTACTTC. This sequence encodes CASSLAAGLAGSQETQYF.

The rearrangement joins TRBV5-1 to TRBJ2-3, with 9 bases aligning to TRBD2. V lost 4 bases, J lost 4 bases, and 10 bases stayed unmatched. Germline assignment: CDR1 SGHRS and CDR2 YFSETQ. This CDR3 contains 16 residues. The CDR3 loop reads CASSKLSGSAADTQYF. CDR3 nucleotides: TGCGCCAGCAGCAAACTTAGCGGGAGTGCGGCAGATACGCAGTATTTT.

This clone has just a few counts. This chain joins TRBV30 and TRBJ2-7, with a weak D call TRBD2 (5 bases). The CDR3 is 14 amino acids. Germline lookup yields CDR1 GTSNPN and CDR2 SVGIG (reference sequence). The ends were cut back, 0 bases at V and 7 bases at J, with 16 bases in the middle. The CDR3 nucleotides read TGTGCCTGGAGTGTACTATACGTCCGGGAAGAGCAGTACTTC. Residues: CAWSVLYVREEQYF.

This chain links TRBV19 with TRBJ1-5, with D hard to call. CDR1 LNHDA and CDR2 SQIVND come from the germline V gene (reference sequence). This CDR3 is built from 12 residues. Deletions cut 4 bases from V and 4 bases from J, with 5 bases between. CDR3 DNA: TGTGCCAGTAGTACCGTTAATCAGCCCCAGCATTTT. Its protein is CASSTVNQPQHF.

This chain links TRBV11-2 with TRBJ1-1; 9 positions agree with TRBD1. Germline V gives CDR1 SGHAT, CDR2 FQNNGV. CDR3 length: 19 residues. Unmatched junction bases numbered 12, after V lost 1 base and J lost 0 bases. The CDR3, as DNA: TGTGCCAGCAGCTTAGCGGGACAGGGCTTTTCCAGCATGAACACTGAAGCTTTCTTT. Protein: CASSLAGQGFSSMNTEAFF.

The V call is TRBV13, the J call TRBJ2-2, with TRBD1 matching 7 bases. CDR1 is PRHDT, CDR2 FYEKMQ, per germline (reference sequence). Unmatched junction bases numbered 11, after V lost 4 bases and J lost 6 bases. This CDR3 has 16 residues. Here the CDR3 DNA reads TGTGCCAGCAGCTACAGGGGTGCGGTTTCTTCCGGGGAGCTGTTTTTT. Encoded protein: CASSYRGAVSSGELFF.

The rearrangement uses TRBV7-9 and TRBJ2-3; 10 positions agree with TRBD2. CDR1 is SEHNR, CDR2 FQNEAQ, per germline (reference sequence). Losses at the gene ends were 3 bases for V and 13 bases for J; bases not matched to a gene: 10. This CDR3 has 14 amino acids. The CDR3 DNA reads as TGTGCCAGCAGCTTTAAGAGCGGGGGGGCCGAAAAGTATTTT. Its protein product is CASSFKSGGAEKYF.

The chain couples TRBV9 to TRBJ2-5; tentative D call: TRBD1 (6 bases). This CDR3 is built from 14 residues. V was clipped by 3 bases and J by 2 bases, with 11 bases between them. Germline V gives CDR1 SGDLS, CDR2 YYNGEE. The CDR3, as DNA: TGTGCCAGCAGCGCAGGACAGCTACAAGAGACCCAGTACTTC. Translating it yields CASSAGQLQETQYF.

Here the CDR3 reads CASSSGHALEQYF. CDR3 DNA: TGTGCCAGCAGTTCTGGTCACGCACTGGAGCAGTACTTC. V is TRBV6-5 and J is TRBJ2-7, with no clear D. This CDR3 is 13 amino acids long. The ends were cut back, 4 bases at V and 7 bases at J, with 14 bases in the middle. Germline V gene lookup returns CDR1 MNHEY and CDR2 SVGAGI.

V is TRBV19 and J is TRBJ1-1; 7 nucleotides agree with TRBD1. The CDR3 spans 15 residues. With 6 bases clipped from V and 2 bases from J, the junction kept 9 bases outside the gene matches. Germline-derived CDR1 and CDR2 are LNHDA and SQIVND (reference sequence). CDR3 protein: CASRLTGVFNTEAFF. The CDR3 nucleotides read TGTGCCAGTAGACTTACAGGGGTTTTCAACACTGAAGCTTTCTTT.